Below are 5 T cell receptor beta chains sequenced from a single sample in a study of OX40 agonist ivuxolimab in advanced cancers. TCRdb keeps only in-frame clones here, not all; method: immunoSEQ multiplex PCR. The data contain approximately 12,000 clones, roughly 80% of them singletons. The material was CD4+ or CD8+ T cells sorted from blood, obtained in a trial of the OX40 agonist ivuxolimab. The receptors derive from an adult with an advanced solid tumor such as melanoma, head and neck, liver or kidney cancer.

V is TRBV7-6 and J is TRBJ2-7; D is possibly TRBD2 (6 bases). The CDR3 is made up of 13 amino acids. CDR1 is SGHVS and CDR2 is FNYEAQ in the germline V gene. Trimming cost V 4 bases and J 2 bases, with 9 bases left between them. The CDR3 sequence is CASSSRETYEQYF. DNA for the CDR3: TGTGCCAGCAGCTCCCGGGAGACCTACGAGCAGTACTTC.

This clone was counted between two and nine times. The chain is built from TRBV7-3 and TRBJ2-2; no reliable D call. The CDR3 sequence is 11 residues long. Per germline, CDR1 SGHTA and CDR2 FQGTGA. V lost 5 bases and J lost 2, with 0 bases in between. The CDR3 region is CASSNTGELFF. The CDR3 DNA sequence: TGTGCCAGCAGCAACACCGGGGAGCTGTTTTTT.

By sample fraction, this clone is large. V is TRBV4-3 and J is TRBJ2-3, with 8 bases identical to TRBD1. The junction had 16 bases not matched to a gene; V was cut back by 0 bases and J by 5 bases. Germline V gives CDR1 LGHNA, CDR2 YSLEER. CDR3 size: 19 residues. CDR3 protein: CASSQEVPGGLGGEDTQYF. In DNA form, the CDR3 reads TGCGCCAGCAGCCAAGAAGTACCAGGGGGCTTGGGAGGAGAAGATACGCAGTATTTT.

The chain is built from TRBV7-9 and TRBJ2-7; perhaps TRBD1 as D (6 bases). This CDR3 contains 13 residues. V shed 3 bases and J shed 6 bases, with 12 bases lying between them. Looked up from germline, CDR1 is SEHNR and CDR2 is FQNEAQ (reference sequence). DNA of the CDR3: TGTGCCAGCAGCTTCAAGGACAGTCCCGAGCAGTACTTC. It yields the protein CASSFKDSPEQYF.

The genes are TRBV7-3 and TRBJ2-1; TRBD2 matches at 7 bases. V dropped 3 bases and J dropped 5; count of bases not matched to a gene: 13. Per the germline V gene, CDR1 is SGHTA and CDR2 is FQGTGA. The CDR3 has 17 amino acids. The CDR3 nucleotides read TGTGCCAGCAGCTTTCAACCGCCTAGCGGACGAGACAATGAGCAGTTCTTC. Its translation: CASSFQPPSGRDNEQFF. The variable domain in full, with the rest retrieved from reference TRBV7-3 and TRBJ2-1, is GAGVSQTPSNKVTEKGKYVELRCDPISGHTALYWYRQSLGQGPEFLIYFQGTGAADDSGLPNDRFFAVRPEGSVSTLKIQRTERGDSAVYLCASSFQPPSGRDNEQFFGPGTRLTVL.